This T cell receptor (beta chain) originates from a study of T cell clonality in common variable immunodeficiency. Study conclusions and caveats: In common variable immunodeficiency, TCR beta chains reportedly carried fewer deletions and N-nucleotide insertions.

Looked up from germline, CDR1 is DFQATT and CDR2 is SNEGSKA (reference sequence). This CDR3 contains 13 residues. V gave up 5 bases and J gave up 3 bases, with 11 bases separating them. Produced via immunoSEQ multiplex PCR; TCRdb's table is partial and in-frame only. The record shows tens of thousands of clones for this sample, with no singletons present. Heparinized whole blood, 5 to 8 ml, came from each donor. This clone was picked up many times. Its target is unknown. The read ends 3 residues before the CDR3 terminus; that terminus is restored from the germline J gene. The rearrangement joins TRBV20-1 to TRBJ1-5; a possible D gene is TRBD1 (5 bases). The clonotype comes from a person between 18 and 75 years old in good health. What was sequenced was peripheral blood mononuclear cells. Partial CDR3 DNA: TGCAGTGCTCCTCGGGGGAACAATCAGCCC. It codes for CSAPRGNNQP. The CDR3 in its entirety is CSAPRGNNQPQHF.